This TCR beta chain came from a study of cytomegalovirus exposure and HLA in healthy donors. The PCR used 60 Vbeta and 13 Jbeta primers. The data were produced by immunoSEQ multiplex PCR, yet TCRdb's version contains in-frame clones alone and is incomplete. The sample has more than 95,000 clones, 75% to 90% seen once. Trimming removed 3 bases from V and 0 bases from J, with 15 bases in between. Germline CDR1 KGHSH, CDR2 LQKENI. This CDR3 has 17 residues. The receptor was derived from a man younger than 40 in good health and CMV-seropositive. The V gene is TRBV18, the J gene TRBJ1-5; the D gene is possibly TRBD1 (5 bases). Sequences were obtained from PBMCs. The CDR3: CASSPRTTGSSNQPQHF. DNA of the CDR3: TGTGCCAGCTCACCTAGGACAACCGGATCTAGCAATCAGCCCCAGCATTTT.